Included here is one TCR beta chain sequence, with context. Antigen specificity is unknown. These data are taken from a study of breast tumors, draining lymph nodes, adjacent tissues. Whole-study results and caveats: Tumor and nontumor repertoires were significantly more similar in luminal-like than in basal-like breast cancer. Compared with lymph nodes, tumors were less diverse; compared with nontumor tissue, more. Data only fit, rather than demonstrated, lymph node origin of most tumor T cells.

Trimming took 4 bases from V and 8 from J, leaving 15 bases between them. Per germline, CDR1 SGDLS and CDR2 YYNGEE. The CDR3 has 14 residues. TCRdb re-called the multiplex PCR reads through MiXCR, storing one row per CDR3 protein. The sample shows roughly 17,000 distinct CDR3 sequences, about 60% of them seen only once. V and J are TRBV9 and TRBJ1-4; TRBD1 is a possible D gene (6 bases). This sequence was found in a female donor with breast cancer. Some clones in this sample may be carry-over from other donors' samples. The sequencing sample was made of tumor-adjacent breast tissue. Written as DNA, the CDR3 is TGTGCCAGCAGCCCCCGTCTTACAGGGGAAAAACTGTTTTTT. It yields the protein CASSPRLTGEKLFF.